Here is one T cell receptor beta chain with its context. From the 5' RACE reads, TCRdb called clonotypes with MiXCR, one entry per CDR3 protein. The data show fewer than 450,000 distinct CDR3 sequences, 11% seen once. This sample is drawn from a study of T cells after yellow fever vaccination. The receptor was isolated from a man between 18 and 35 years old who received the YFV17D yellow fever vaccine. The material was PBMCs, obtained on the day of the first yellow fever vaccination.

The CDR3 DNA follows: TGTGCCATCAGTGAGTCGCGGACAGTCTACGAGCAGTACTTC. This gives the protein CAISESRTVYEQYF. The chain has TRBV10-3 and TRBJ2-7; tentatively, D is TRBD1 (6 bases). The CDR3 covers 14 residues. Germline CDR1 and CDR2: ENHRY and SYGVKD. Trimming removed 0 bases from V and 3 bases from J, with 9 bases in between.